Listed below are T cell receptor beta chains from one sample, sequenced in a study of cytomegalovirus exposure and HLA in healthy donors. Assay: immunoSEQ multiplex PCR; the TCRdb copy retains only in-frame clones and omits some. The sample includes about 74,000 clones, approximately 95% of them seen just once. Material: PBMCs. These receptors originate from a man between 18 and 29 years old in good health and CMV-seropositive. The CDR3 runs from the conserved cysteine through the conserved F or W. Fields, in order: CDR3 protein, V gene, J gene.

CASSQARGQPQHF	TRBV4-1	TRBJ1-5
CASSYTGMDEQFF	TRBV5-5	TRBJ2-1
CASSFGGTDLNEKLFF	TRBV28	TRBJ1-4
CASSSAQLGNEETQYF	TRBV5-4	TRBJ2-5
CASSLAGSEREQYF	TRBV11-3	TRBJ2-7
CASSGLFDTQYF	TRBV2	TRBJ2-3
CASSLSAGGFYEQYF	TRBV27	TRBJ2-7
CASSSGSSEQYF	TRBV6-5	TRBJ2-7
CASSLGGTREGEQYF	TRBV11-2	TRBJ2-7
CASRPRLAENEQFF	TRBV6-6	TRBJ2-1
CASSSTSGPRGTQYF	TRBV7-9	TRBJ2-3
CASSLRRLAGEYNEQFF	TRBV11-2	TRBJ2-1
CASSLVGGPRTTIYF	TRBV5-6	TRBJ1-3
CASSPTSGRVGETQYF	TRBV7-3	TRBJ2-5
CASSEGKEGAFEAFF	TRBV6-1	TRBJ1-1
CASSERTGMNTGELFF	TRBV10-1	TRBJ2-2
CASIFTDSGANVLTF	TRBV6-1	TRBJ2-6
CASSQDGSPAGGQFF	TRBV4-1	TRBJ2-1
CASSSRWEYEQYF	TRBV11-2	TRBJ2-7
CAWTSRNTGELFF	TRBV30	TRBJ2-2
CASSDRVTGITDTQYF	TRBV2	TRBJ2-3
CASSSSTLRTSGIYEQYF	TRBV27	TRBJ2-7
CASSPRGTYEQYF	TRBV7-6	TRBJ2-7
CASSFGQANGLFF	TRBV7-9	TRBJ1-4
CAWSDKLATKRDTQYF	TRBV30	TRBJ2-3
CASSPGRPGSDYGYTF	TRBV19	TRBJ1-2
CSVENRGADIQYF	TRBV29-1	TRBJ2-4
CASSAHENYGYTF	TRBV28	TRBJ1-2
CASSSTGYNEQFF	TRBV13	TRBJ2-1
CASSPSTGAANEQFF	TRBV4-1	TRBJ2-1
CAGSSGPRDYYEQYF	TRBV10-3	TRBJ2-7
CASSELGREQPQHF	TRBV6-1	TRBJ1-5
CASSEHDRGLVNEQFF	TRBV2	TRBJ2-1
CASSTGIYYEQYF	TRBV11-3	TRBJ2-7
CASSPRPVRQGGNEQFF	TRBV5-1	TRBJ2-1
CASSYWLGAGKVGYTF	TRBV6-5	TRBJ1-2
CASSTNSYEQYF	TRBV19	TRBJ2-7
CAWSRKGGGYEQYF	TRBV30	TRBJ2-7
CASSKYSGGELFF	TRBV21-1	TRBJ2-2
CASLLGGAKNIQYF	TRBV28	TRBJ2-4
CASSLGGGNTEAFF	TRBV5-4	TRBJ1-1
CASSLEPSGYNEQFF	TRBV27	TRBJ2-1
CASSTTGGAGANVLTF	TRBV7-8	TRBJ2-6
CASSLGTTGPRGQGYTF	TRBV11-2	TRBJ1-2
CSASWTVGMNTEAFF	TRBV29-1	TRBJ1-1
CASRSGANEQFF	TRBV6-6	TRBJ2-1
CASSLGRLSNQPQHF	TRBV7-8	TRBJ1-5
CTSSQEGTSARNEQFF	TRBV1	TRBJ2-1
CASSFRDSYDEQYF	TRBV5-1	TRBJ2-7
CASSLAAGKGSNEQFF	TRBV7-9	TRBJ2-1
CASSLQGVNTGELFF	TRBV9	TRBJ2-2